The TCR beta chain under discussion was sequenced for a study of blood T cell repertoires in COVID-19. In the study overall: Researchers got acute and convalescent COVID-19 samples from the United States, Italy and Spain. The cDNA or gDNA used as material had been derived from T cells, B-cell-depleted T cells, or PBMCs.

V was pared by 6 bases and J by 7 bases, with 15 bases between. Per germline, CDR1 LGHDT and CDR2 YNNKEL (reference sequence). This CDR3 contains 14 residues. Original analysis: Estimation of nucleated cell counts relied on the amplification of reference gene primers. Here immunoSEQ multiplex PCR was the method, and the copy in TCRdb shows in-frame clones only, minus some. The D gene and trimming were derived from the DNA, and the V and J assignments and clone size from that table. The data show 290,000 or so clones, with around 87% seen just once and over 1% held by the top ten. The sequence was collected from a man in his 70s with acute or convalescent COVID-19. The material sequenced was peripheral blood. This chain connects TRBV3-1 (or the pseudogene TRBV3-2) to TRBJ1-4; a possible D gene is TRBD1 (5 bases). The CDR3 DNA is TGTGCCAGCAGTCAGACAGTCCCAGCTGAAAAACTGTTTTTT. It encodes CASSQTVPAEKLFF.